This T cell receptor beta chain was captured in a study of shared clonotypes between healthy human individuals. In germline, CDR1 is LGHNA, CDR2 YSLEER. V gave up 4 bases and J gave up 3 bases; unmatched junction bases: 9. This CDR3 is built from 15 residues. Generated by immunoSEQ multiplex PCR, the TCRdb table keeps only in-frame clones and is missing some. The table has over 400,000 clones, around four fifths seen once. Sequenced input: PBMCs. The chain carries TRBV4-3 and TRBJ2-7; 7 nucleotides match TRBD1. This TCR was sampled from a woman aged 40 to 50 in good health. Some clones in this sample may be carry-over from other donors' samples. The CDR3 DNA reads as TGCGCCAGCAGCCTTTATTACAGGGGAGACTACGAGCAGTACTTC. Encoded protein: CASSLYYRGDYEQYF.